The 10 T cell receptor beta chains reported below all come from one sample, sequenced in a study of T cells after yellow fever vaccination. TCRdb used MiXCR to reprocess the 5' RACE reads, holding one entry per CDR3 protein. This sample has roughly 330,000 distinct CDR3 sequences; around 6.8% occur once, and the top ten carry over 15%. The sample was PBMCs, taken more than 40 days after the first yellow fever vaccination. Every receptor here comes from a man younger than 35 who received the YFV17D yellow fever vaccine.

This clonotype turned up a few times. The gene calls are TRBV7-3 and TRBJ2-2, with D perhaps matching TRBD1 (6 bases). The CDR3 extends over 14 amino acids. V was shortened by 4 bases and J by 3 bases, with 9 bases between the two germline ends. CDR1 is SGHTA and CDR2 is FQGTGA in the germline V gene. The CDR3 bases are TGTGCCAGCAGCTCGGGACAATACACCGGGGAGCTGTTTTTT. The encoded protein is CASSSGQYTGELFF.

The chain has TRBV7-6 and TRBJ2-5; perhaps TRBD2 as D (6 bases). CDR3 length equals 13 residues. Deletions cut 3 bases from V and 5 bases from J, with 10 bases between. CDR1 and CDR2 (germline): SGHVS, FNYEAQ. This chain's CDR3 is CASSLDGGETQYF. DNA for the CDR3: TGTGCCAGCAGCTTGGACGGGGGTGAGACCCAGTACTTC.

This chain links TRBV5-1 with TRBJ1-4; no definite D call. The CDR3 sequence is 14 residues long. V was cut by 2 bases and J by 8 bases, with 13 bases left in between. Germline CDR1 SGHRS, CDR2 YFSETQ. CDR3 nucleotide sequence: TGCGCCAGCAGCTTCGGGCCCAAAAGCGAAAAACTGTTTTTT. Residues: CASSFGPKSEKLFF.

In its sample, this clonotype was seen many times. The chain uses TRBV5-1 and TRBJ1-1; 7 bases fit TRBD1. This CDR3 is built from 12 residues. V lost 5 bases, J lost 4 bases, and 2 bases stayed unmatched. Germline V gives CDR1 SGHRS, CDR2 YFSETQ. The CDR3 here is CASSSGGTEAFF. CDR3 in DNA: TGCGCCAGCAGTTCAGGGGGCACTGAAGCTTTCTTT.

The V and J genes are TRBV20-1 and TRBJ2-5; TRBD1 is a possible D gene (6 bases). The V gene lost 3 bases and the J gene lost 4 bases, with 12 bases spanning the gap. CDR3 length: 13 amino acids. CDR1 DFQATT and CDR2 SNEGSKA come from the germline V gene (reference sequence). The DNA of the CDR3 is TGCAGTGCTAGGGGTGGGGGCTTAGAGACCCAGTACTTC. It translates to CSARGGGLETQYF.

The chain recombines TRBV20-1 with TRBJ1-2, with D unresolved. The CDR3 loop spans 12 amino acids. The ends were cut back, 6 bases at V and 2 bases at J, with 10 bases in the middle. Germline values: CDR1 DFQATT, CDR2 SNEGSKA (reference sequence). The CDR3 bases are TGCAGTGCCAGTTGGGAGAACTATGGCTACACCTTC. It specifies CSASWENYGYTF.

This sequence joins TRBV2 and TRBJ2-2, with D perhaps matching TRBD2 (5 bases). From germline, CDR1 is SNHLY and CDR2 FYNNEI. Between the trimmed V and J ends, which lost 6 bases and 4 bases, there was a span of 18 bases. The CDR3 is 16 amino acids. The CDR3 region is CASRDPSRAATGELFF. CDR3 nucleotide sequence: TGTGCCAGCAGGGACCCCTCGAGGGCCGCCACCGGGGAGCTGTTTTTT.

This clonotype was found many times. As DNA, the CDR3 is TGTGCCAGCAGCCCTCGGGGGGGCACCTATAATTCACCCCTCCACTTT. Translation: CASSPRGGTYNSPLHF. The V call is TRBV7-2, the J call TRBJ1-6; weak D call: TRBD1 (6 bases). Germline CDR1 reads SGHTA; CDR2 reads FQGNSA. This CDR3 has 16 residues. The ends were cut back, 5 bases at V and 2 bases at J, with 13 bases in the middle.

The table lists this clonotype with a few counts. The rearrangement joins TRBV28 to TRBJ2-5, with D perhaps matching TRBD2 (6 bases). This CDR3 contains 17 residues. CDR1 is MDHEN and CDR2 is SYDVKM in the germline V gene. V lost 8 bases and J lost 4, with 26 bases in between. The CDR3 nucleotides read TGTGCCAGCCCACCTGGGGGTTGGGAGGAAGGCGGAGAGACCCAGTACTTC. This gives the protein CASPPGGWEEGGETQYF.

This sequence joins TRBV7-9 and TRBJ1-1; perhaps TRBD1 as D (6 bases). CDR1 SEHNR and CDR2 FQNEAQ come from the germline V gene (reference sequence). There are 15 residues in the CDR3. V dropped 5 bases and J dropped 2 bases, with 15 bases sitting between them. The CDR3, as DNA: TGTGCCAGCAGCCATCGCAGGGGAGTAAACACTGAAGCTTTCTTT. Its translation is CASSHRRGVNTEAFF.